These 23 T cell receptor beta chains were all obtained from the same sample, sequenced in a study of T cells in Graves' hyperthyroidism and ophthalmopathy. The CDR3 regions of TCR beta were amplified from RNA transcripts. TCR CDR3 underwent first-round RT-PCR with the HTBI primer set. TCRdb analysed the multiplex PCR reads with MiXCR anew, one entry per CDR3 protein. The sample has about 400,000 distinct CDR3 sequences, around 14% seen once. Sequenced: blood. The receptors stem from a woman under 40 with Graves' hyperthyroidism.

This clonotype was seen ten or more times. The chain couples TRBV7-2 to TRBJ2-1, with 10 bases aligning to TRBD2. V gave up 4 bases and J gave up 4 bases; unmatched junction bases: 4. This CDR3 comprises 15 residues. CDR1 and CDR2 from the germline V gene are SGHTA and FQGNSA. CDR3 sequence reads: CASSSAGGPYNEQFF. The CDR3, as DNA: TGTGCCAGCAGCTCAGCGGGAGGGCCATACAATGAGCAGTTCTTC.

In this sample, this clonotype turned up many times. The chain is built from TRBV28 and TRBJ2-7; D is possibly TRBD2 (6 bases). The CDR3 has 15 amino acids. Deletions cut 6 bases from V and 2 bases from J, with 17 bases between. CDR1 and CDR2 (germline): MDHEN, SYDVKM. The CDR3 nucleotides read TGTGCCAGCAGGGGGAGGTCGGGACGGCCCTACGAGCAGTACTTC. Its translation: CASRGRSGRPYEQYF.

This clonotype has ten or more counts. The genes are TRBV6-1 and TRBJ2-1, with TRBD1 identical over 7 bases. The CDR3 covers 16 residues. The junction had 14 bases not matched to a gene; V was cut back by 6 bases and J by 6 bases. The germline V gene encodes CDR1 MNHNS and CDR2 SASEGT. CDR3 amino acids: CASRTRPTGIINEQFF. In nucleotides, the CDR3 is TGTGCCAGCAGAACTAGACCGACAGGGATTATCAATGAGCAGTTCTTC.

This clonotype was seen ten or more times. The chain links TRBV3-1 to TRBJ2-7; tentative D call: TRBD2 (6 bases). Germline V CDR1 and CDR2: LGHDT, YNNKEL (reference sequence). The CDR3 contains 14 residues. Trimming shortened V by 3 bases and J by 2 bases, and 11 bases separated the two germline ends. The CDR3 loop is CASSQKRGTYEQYF. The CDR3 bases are TGTGCCAGCAGCCAGAAACGGGGGACCTACGAGCAGTACTTC.

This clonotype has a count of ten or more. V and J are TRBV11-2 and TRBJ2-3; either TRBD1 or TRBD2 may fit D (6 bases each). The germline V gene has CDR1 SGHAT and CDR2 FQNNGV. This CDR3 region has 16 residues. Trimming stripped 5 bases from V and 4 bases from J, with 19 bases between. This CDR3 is CASSGNREWRADTQYF. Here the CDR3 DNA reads TGTGCCAGCAGCGGAAACAGGGAATGGAGGGCAGATACGCAGTATTTT.

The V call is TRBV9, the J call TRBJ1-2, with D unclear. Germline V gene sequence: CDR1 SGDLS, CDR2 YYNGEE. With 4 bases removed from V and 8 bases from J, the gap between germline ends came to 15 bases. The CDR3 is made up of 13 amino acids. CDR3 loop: CASSPNSGSGYTF. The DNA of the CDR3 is TGTGCCAGCAGCCCGAATTCGGGGTCAGGCTACACCTTC.

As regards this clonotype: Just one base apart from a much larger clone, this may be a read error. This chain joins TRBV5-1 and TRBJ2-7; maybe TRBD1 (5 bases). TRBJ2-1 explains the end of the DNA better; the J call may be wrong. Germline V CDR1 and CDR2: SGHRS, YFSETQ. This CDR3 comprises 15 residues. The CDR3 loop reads CASSLGLGPTYEQFF. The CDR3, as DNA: TGTGCCAGCAGCTTGGGGCTAGGACCTACCTACGAGCAGTTCTTC.

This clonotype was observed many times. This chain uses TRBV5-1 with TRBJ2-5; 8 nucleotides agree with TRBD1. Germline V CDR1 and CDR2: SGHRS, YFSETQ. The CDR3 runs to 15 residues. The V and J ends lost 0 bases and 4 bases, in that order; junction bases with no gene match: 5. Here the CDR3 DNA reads TGCGCCAGCAGCTTGGTATACGGGACAGGAGAGACCCAGTACTTC. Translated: CASSLVYGTGETQYF.

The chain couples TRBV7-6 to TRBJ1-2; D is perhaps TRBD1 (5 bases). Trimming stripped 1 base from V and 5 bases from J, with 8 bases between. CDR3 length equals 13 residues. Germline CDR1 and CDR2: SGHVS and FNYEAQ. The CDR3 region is CASSLVEGYGYTF. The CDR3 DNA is TGTGCCAGCAGCTTAGTCGAGGGGTATGGCTACACCTTC.

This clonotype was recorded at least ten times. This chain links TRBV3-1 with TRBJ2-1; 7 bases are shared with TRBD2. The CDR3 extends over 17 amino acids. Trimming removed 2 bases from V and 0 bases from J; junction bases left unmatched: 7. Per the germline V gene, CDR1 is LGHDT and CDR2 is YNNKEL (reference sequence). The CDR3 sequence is CASSQPGRLSSYNEQFF. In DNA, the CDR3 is TGTGCCAGCAGCCAACCCGGGAGGCTCAGCTCCTACAATGAGCAGTTCTTC.

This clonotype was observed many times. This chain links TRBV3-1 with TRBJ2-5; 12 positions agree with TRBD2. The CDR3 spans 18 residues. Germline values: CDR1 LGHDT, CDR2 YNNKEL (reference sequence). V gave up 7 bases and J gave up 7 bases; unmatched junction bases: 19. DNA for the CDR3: TGTGCCAGCACCCCCAACGAGGGACTAGCGGGTCCCCGGGGGACCCAGTACTTC. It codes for CASTPNEGLAGPRGTQYF.

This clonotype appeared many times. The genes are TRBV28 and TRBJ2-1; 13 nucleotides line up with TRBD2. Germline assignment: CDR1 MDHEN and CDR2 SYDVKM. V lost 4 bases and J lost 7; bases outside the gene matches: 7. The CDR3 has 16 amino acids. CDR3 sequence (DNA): TGTGCCAGCAGTTCAGGACTAGCGGGAGTCACGAATGAGCAGTTCTTC. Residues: CASSSGLAGVTNEQFF.

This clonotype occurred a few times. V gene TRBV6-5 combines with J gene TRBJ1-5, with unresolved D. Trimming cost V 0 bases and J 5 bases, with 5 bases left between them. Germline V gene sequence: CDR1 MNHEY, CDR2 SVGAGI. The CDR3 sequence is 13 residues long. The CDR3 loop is CASSYSRDQPQHF. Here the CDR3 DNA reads TGTGCCAGCAGTTACTCAAGGGATCAGCCCCAGCATTTT.

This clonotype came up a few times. The CDR3 DNA follows: TGTGCCAGCAGTGGGGGGCAGTCCCTAACCTACGAGCAGTACTTC. Residues: CASSGGQSLTYEQYF. The chain uses TRBV6-1 and TRBJ2-7, with a weak D call TRBD1 (6 bases). V lost 4 bases, J lost 2 bases, and 15 bases lay in between. Germline V gene lookup returns CDR1 MNHNS and CDR2 SASEGT. CDR3 length equals 15 residues.

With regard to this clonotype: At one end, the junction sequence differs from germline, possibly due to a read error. CDR3 sequence (DNA): TGTGCCGGCAGTTCCTATTACGAGCAGTACTTC. Encoded protein: CAGSSYYEQYF. This chain uses TRBV12-3 or TRBV12-4 with TRBJ2-7; D remains unclear. The CDR3 is 11 residues long.

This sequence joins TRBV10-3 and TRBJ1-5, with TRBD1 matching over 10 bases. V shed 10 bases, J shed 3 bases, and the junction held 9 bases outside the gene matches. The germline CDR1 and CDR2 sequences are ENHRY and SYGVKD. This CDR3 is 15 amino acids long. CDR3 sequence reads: CATGGTGVDNQPQHF. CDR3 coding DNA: TGTGCCACCGGTGGGACAGGGGTGGACAATCAGCCCCAGCATTTT.

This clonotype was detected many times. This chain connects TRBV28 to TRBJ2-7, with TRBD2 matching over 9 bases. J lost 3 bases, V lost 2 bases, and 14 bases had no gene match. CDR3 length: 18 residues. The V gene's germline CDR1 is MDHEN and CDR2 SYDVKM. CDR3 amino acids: CASSLVGTAGGPFYEQYF. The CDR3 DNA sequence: TGTGCCAGCAGTTTAGTGGGGACAGCGGGAGGACCTTTCTACGAGCAGTACTTC.

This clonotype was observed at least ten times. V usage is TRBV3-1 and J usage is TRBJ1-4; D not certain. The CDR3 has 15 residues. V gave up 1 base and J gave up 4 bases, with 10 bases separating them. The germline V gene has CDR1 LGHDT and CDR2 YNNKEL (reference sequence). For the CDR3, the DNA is TGTGCCAGCAGCCAAGGGACGGGCTATAATGAAAAACTGTTTTTT. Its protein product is CASSQGTGYNEKLFF.

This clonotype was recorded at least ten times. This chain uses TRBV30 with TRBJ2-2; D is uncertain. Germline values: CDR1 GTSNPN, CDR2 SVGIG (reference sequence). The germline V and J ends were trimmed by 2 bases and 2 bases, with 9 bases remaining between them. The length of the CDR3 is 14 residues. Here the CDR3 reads CAWSSALNTGELFF. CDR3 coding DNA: TGTGCCTGGAGTTCTGCGCTAAACACCGGGGAGCTGTTTTTT.

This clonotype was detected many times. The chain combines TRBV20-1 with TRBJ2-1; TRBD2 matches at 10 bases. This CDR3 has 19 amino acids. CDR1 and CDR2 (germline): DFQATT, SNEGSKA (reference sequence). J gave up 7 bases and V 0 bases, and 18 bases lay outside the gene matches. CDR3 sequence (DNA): TGCAGTGCTAGAGATTTTGGGGCTAGCGGGAGAGCCGGGGGAAATGAGCAGTTCTTC. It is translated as CSARDFGASGRAGGNEQFF.

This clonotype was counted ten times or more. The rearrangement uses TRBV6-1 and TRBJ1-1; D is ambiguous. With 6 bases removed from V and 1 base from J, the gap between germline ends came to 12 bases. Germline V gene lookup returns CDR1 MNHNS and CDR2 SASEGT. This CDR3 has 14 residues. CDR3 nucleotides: TGTGCCAGCAGCCATTTATATGGGAACACTGAAGCTTTCTTT. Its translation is CASSHLYGNTEAFF.

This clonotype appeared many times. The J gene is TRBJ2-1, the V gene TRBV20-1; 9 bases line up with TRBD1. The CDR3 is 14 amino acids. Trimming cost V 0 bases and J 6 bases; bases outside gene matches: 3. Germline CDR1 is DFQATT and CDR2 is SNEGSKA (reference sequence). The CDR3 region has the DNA TGCAGTGCTAGAGACCGGACAGGGGTCAATGAGCAGTTCTTC. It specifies CSARDRTGVNEQFF.

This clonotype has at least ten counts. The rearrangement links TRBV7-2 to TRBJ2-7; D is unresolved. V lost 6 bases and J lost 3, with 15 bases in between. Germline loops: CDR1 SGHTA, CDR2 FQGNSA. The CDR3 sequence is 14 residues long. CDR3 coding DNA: TGTGCCAGCAGTTATGTCGCGGCTAACTACGAGCAGTACTTC. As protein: CASSYVAANYEQYF.